One and the same sample provided the 26 T cell receptor beta chains below, sequenced in a study of blood T cell repertoires in COVID-19. This table comes from immunoSEQ multiplex PCR, and its TCRdb copy is limited to in-frame clones, with some not included. The sample comprises 150,000 to 160,000 clones, around 85% of which are singletons, and roughly 29% rests with the top ten. The specimen was peripheral blood. The source is a woman in her sixties or seventies with acute or convalescent COVID-19.

The chain employs TRBV30 and TRBJ1-3; TRBD1 aligns across 7 bases. The CDR3 consists of 16 residues. With V trimmed by 1 base and J by 0 bases, 6 bases remained unmatched. In germline, CDR1 is GTSNPN, CDR2 SVGIG (reference sequence). This CDR3 reads CAWSGRQGLSGNTIYF. The CDR3 DNA sequence: TGTGCCTGGAGTGGACGACAGGGTCTCTCTGGAAACACCATATATTTT.

V is TRBV5-1 and J is TRBJ2-7; a weak D match, TRBD1 (6 bases). The CDR3 totals 15 residues. Germline values: CDR1 SGHRS, CDR2 YFSETQ. V lost 0 bases, J lost 3 bases, and 13 bases lay in between. The CDR3 spells CASSLARTDRYEQYV. The CDR3, as DNA: TGCGCCAGCAGCTTGGCGAGGACAGACCGCTACGAGCAGTACGTC.

This chain uses TRBV5-1 with TRBJ1-2; 8 bases map to TRBD1. This CDR3 has 14 amino acids. V dropped 4 bases and J dropped 4; count of bases not matched to a gene: 6. CDR1 is SGHRS and CDR2 is YFSETQ in the germline V gene. CDR3 region: CASSVGQALYGYTF. CDR3 coding DNA: TGCGCCAGCAGCGTGGGACAGGCCCTCTATGGCTACACCTTC.

This chain connects TRBV21-1 to TRBJ2-1; the D call TRBD2 from the table was never checked on the DNA. TRBV21-1 is classified as a pseudogene. This CDR3 spans 16 amino acids. CDR3: CASSKLTSGGGHEQFF. The CDR3 coding sequence is TGTGCCAGCAGCAAACTGACTAGCGGGGGGGGCCATGAGCAGTTCTTC.

The chain couples TRBV15 to TRBJ1-2; D remains ambiguous. This CDR3 region has 15 residues. Per germline, CDR1 LNHNV and CDR2 YYDKDF (reference sequence). V dropped 0 bases and J dropped 2 bases, with 10 bases sitting between them. Here the CDR3 DNA reads TGTGCCACCAGCAGAGATAGAACAGTCAACTATGGCTACACCTTC. Translating gives CATSRDRTVNYGYTF.

The chain employs TRBV30 and TRBJ2-7; D is perhaps TRBD2 (7 bases). The CDR3 loop spans 12 amino acids. V was shortened by 3 bases and J by 6 bases, with 12 bases between the two germline ends. The germline V gene has CDR1 GTSNPN and CDR2 SVGIG (reference sequence). CDR3 DNA sequence: TGTGCCTGGAGCCTAGGGGGGGCCGAGCAGTACGTC. Protein product: CAWSLGGAEQYV.

This clone appeared a single time. V is TRBV30 and J is TRBJ1-4; D not resolved. Germline CDR1 is GTSNPN and CDR2 is SVGIG (reference sequence). The germline V and J ends were trimmed by 0 bases and 7 bases, with 9 bases remaining between them. The CDR3 is 13 residues long. The CDR3 DNA reads TGTGCCTGGAGTGTTTCGGGGAGTGAAAAACTGTTTTTT. Protein sequence: CAWSVSGSEKLFF.

In DNA form, the CDR3 reads TGTGCAAGTCGCTTATCCGGTCACCTCACCTACAATGAGCAGTTCTTC. Its translation: CASRLSGHLTYNEQFF. The gene calls are TRBV12-2 and TRBJ2-1; TRBD2 is the table's D call, not checked against the DNA. TRBV12-2 is shown as a pseudogene. The CDR3 is 16 residues long.

The V gene is TRBV4-2, the J gene TRBJ1-2; unclear D gene. Germline V CDR1 and CDR2: LGHNA, YNFKEQ. Trimming removed 1 base at V and 8 bases at J, with 11 bases between. This CDR3 comprises 13 residues. CDR3 coding DNA: TGTGCCAGCAGCCAAGGGAAGGGAGGCGGCTACACCTTC. This translates into CASSQGKGGGYTF.

V gene TRBV28 combines with J gene TRBJ1-6, with D maybe TRBD1 (5 bases). The CDR3 loop spans 15 amino acids. V was shortened by 2 bases and J by 17 bases, with 22 bases between the two germline ends. Germline V CDR1 and CDR2: MDHEN, SYDVKM. The CDR3 region has the DNA TGTGCCAGCAGTTTAGGATCATGGACCGGGGGTCAAATCCACTTT. Translating it yields CASSLGSWTGGQIHF.

The V gene is TRBV20-1, the J gene TRBJ2-1, with a tentative D call TRBD2 (6 bases). This CDR3 is 11 amino acids long. Germline V gives CDR1 DFQATT, CDR2 SNEGSKA (reference sequence). V was cut by 0 bases and J by 14 bases, with 11 bases left in between. The CDR3 DNA follows: TGCAGTGCTAGAGACCCGACTAGGGAGTTCTTC. It specifies CSARDPTREFF.

V gene TRBV18 combines with J gene TRBJ2-7; the match to TRBD2 covers 7 bases. The CDR3 runs to 15 residues. V lost 4 bases to trimming and J lost 3 bases; unmatched junction nucleotides: 9. Germline values: CDR1 KGHSH, CDR2 LQKENI. CDR3 residues: CASSLQPGGRYEQYF. The CDR3 DNA reads as TGTGCCAGCTCACTTCAACCGGGAGGACGCTACGAGCAGTACTTC.

The V gene is TRBV18, the J gene TRBJ1-6; no clear D gene. This CDR3 contains 13 residues. Trimming pared 0 bases from V and 9 bases from J, leaving 6 bases between. CDR1 is KGHSH, CDR2 LQKENI, per germline. The CDR3 DNA sequence: TGTGCCAGCTCACCACCGCCAGGTTCACCCCTCCACTTT. Protein: CASSPPPGSPLHF. The entire variable domain, with the rest obtained from reference TRBV18 and TRBJ1-6, is as follows: NAGVMQNPRHLVRRRGQEARLRCSPMKGHSHVYWYRQLPEEGLKFMVYLQKENIIDESGMPKERFSAEFPKEGPSILRIQQVVRGDSAAYFCASSPPPGSPLHFGNGTRLTVT.

This sequence joins TRBV7-9 and TRBJ1-6; tentatively, D is TRBD1 (5 bases). CDR3 length: 12 amino acids. With 8 bases removed from V and 5 bases from J, the gap between germline ends came to 7 bases. The germline CDR1 and CDR2 sequences are SEHNR and FQNEAQ (reference sequence). CDR3 residues: CASGGDNSPLHF. CDR3 nucleotide sequence: TGTGCCAGCGGAGGGGATAATTCACCCCTCCACTTT.

The V gene is TRBV6-1, the J gene TRBJ1-2; D unresolved. Germline V gene lookup returns CDR1 MNHNS and CDR2 SASEGT. This CDR3 is built from 16 residues. Trimming cost V 2 bases and J 3 bases, with 16 bases left between them. This CDR3 is CASSESGSLIYYGYTF. CDR3 DNA: TGTGCCAGCAGTGAATCGGGAAGCTTAATCTACTATGGCTACACCTTC.

The chain joins TRBV15 to TRBJ1-4, with 8 positions matching TRBD1. V lost 5 bases to trimming and J lost 8 bases; unmatched junction nucleotides: 13. CDR1 LNHNV and CDR2 YYDKDF come from the germline V gene (reference sequence). The CDR3 totals 16 residues. In DNA form, the CDR3 reads TGTGCCACCAGCTCCCGATGGGACAGGAGGGGAGAAAAACTGTTTTTT. Its protein product is CATSSRWDRRGEKLFF.

V is TRBV10-2 and J is TRBJ2-1; no clear D. V dropped 2 bases and J dropped 4 bases, with 15 bases sitting between them. Germline assignment: CDR1 WSHSY and CDR2 SAAADI. The CDR3 runs 16 residues. CDR3 bases: TGCGCCAGCAGTGAGGTCAGGCACAAGATTTACAATGAGCAGTTCTTC. Encoded protein: CASSEVRHKIYNEQFF.

This clone turned up a few times. The V and J genes are TRBV29-1 and TRBJ1-2; D call uncertain. There are 11 residues in the CDR3. Germline V gives CDR1 SQVTM, CDR2 ANQGSEA. The V end lost 7 bases, the J end lost 2 bases, and 8 bases lay between the germline ends. This CDR3 reads CSAEENYGYTF. CDR3 DNA: TGCAGCGCCGAGGAAAACTATGGCTACACCTTC.

This clone showed up just once. V and J are TRBV19 and TRBJ2-7, with 11 bases aligning to TRBD1. V lost 1 base, J lost 0 bases, and 11 bases stayed unmatched. The CDR3 runs 19 residues. Germline CDR1 reads LNHDA; CDR2 reads SQIVND (reference sequence). As DNA, the CDR3 is TGTGCCAGTAGTATAGCCGGACAGGGGGCGGCCGTTAGCTCCTACGAGCAGTACGTC. It translates to CASSIAGQGAAVSSYEQYV.

The chain couples TRBV28 to TRBJ1-5; no reliable D call. This CDR3 is built from 13 residues. Germline V CDR1 and CDR2: MDHEN, SYDVKM. The germline V and J ends were trimmed by 7 bases and 0 bases, with 7 bases remaining between them. The CDR3 bases are TGTGCCAGCACCCTATATAGCAATCAGCCCCAGCATTTT. Encoded protein: CASTLYSNQPQHF.

V usage is TRBV9 and J usage is TRBJ2-5; D possibly corresponds to TRBD1 (6 bases). V was clipped by 0 bases and J by 4 bases, with 10 bases between them. The CDR3 has 14 amino acids. The germline CDR1 and CDR2 sequences are SGDLS and YYNGEE. CDR3 DNA sequence: TGTGCCAGCAGCGTAGAACTAGGGGGAGAGACCCAGTACTTC. Its translation is CASSVELGGETQYF.

This chain links TRBV18 with TRBJ1-1; D remains ambiguous. The V gene lost 0 bases and the J gene lost 5 bases, with 7 bases spanning the gap. The CDR3 extends over 13 amino acids. From germline, CDR1 is KGHSH and CDR2 LQKENI. CDR3 protein: CASSPPSTTEAFF. In DNA form, the CDR3 reads TGTGCCAGCTCACCACCGTCTACTACTGAAGCTTTCTTT.

The chain joins TRBV27 to TRBJ1-5; the D is unclear. V was shortened by 6 bases and J by 2 bases, with 17 bases between the two germline ends. Germline loops: CDR1 MNHEY, CDR2 SMNVEV (reference sequence). CDR3 length: 16 amino acids. Written as DNA, the CDR3 is TGTGCCAGCAGCCGATTAGGAGGGAGTGGCAATCAGCCCCAGCATTTT. It yields the protein CASSRLGGSGNQPQHF.

This clone is a singleton in its sample. This rearrangement joins TRBV29-1 to TRBJ1-1; TRBD1 aligns across 8 bases. The V segment lost 0 bases and the J segment 11 bases; nucleotides outside the gene matches: 2. The germline V gene encodes CDR1 SQVTM and CDR2 ANQGSEA. CDR3 length equals 11 residues. The CDR3 loop is CSVEDNRGAFF. CDR3 nucleotides: TGCAGCGTTGAAGATAACAGGGGGGCTTTCTTT.

This clone was seen only a few times. CDR3 in DNA: TGTGCCAGCAGGAGCGGGGGGGCCCCCTACAATGAGCAGTTCTTC. This translates into CASRSGGAPYNEQFF. The chain uses TRBV7-9 and TRBJ2-1, with 10 bases lining up with TRBD2. This CDR3 region has 15 residues. Trimming at V came to 6 bases and at J to 2 bases, leaving 4 bases not matched to a gene. CDR1 and CDR2 from the germline V gene are SEHNR and FQNEAQ (reference sequence).

This rearrangement joins TRBV23-1 to TRBJ1-4; 9 nucleotides agree with TRBD1. TRBV23-1 is noted as an ORF with a role that remains uncertain. J was trimmed by 7 bases and V by 4 bases; bases with no gene match: 7. The CDR3 has 15 residues. The CDR3 DNA is TGCGCCAGCAGTCCAAAGGACAGGGGATTTGAAAAACTGTTTTTT. It encodes CASSPKDRGFEKLFF.